This TCR beta chain was sequenced during a study of identical twins. TCRdb redid the calling of the 5' RACE reads with MiXCR, one entry per CDR3 protein. The data contain under 1 million distinct CDR3 sequences, 9% to 15% of them singletons. Regarding this clonotype: Its antigen remains unidentified.

The study, taken as a whole, reports: The more abundant beta clonotypes in cord blood had fewer insertions, and memory repertoires did not show this.

V was trimmed by 3 bases and J by 3 bases, leaving 12 bases between them. This CDR3 spans 15 amino acids. Germline V lookup: CDR1 LGHDT, CDR2 YNNKEL (reference sequence). This sample was shared with a second study, whose subject was yellow fever vaccine responses in identical twins.

The receptor was isolated from a woman aged 18-29 years in good health. This chain links TRBV3-1 with TRBJ2-1; a possible D gene is TRBD1 (6 bases). The sample comprised PBMCs. The CDR3 region is CASSQDRTFYNEQFF. For the CDR3, the DNA is TGTGCCAGCAGCCAGGACAGAACGTTCTACAATGAGCAGTTCTTC.